These 12 T cell receptor beta chains were sequenced from one sample in a study of T cells expressing NK-cell markers (dated by TCRdb to about 2020). Library preparation used 5' RACE. Data came from an Illumina HiSeq 2000. TCRdb reprocessed the reads and assigns one entry to each CDR3 protein sequence, leaving out DNA. The sample has a few hundred thousand distinct CDR3 sequences on record. The top ten hold around 5.2% of the sample. The sample was blood T cells: a sorted CD56 or NKG2C T cell subset, CD4+ or CD8+ T cells, or bulk PBMC T cells (not recorded which). The receptors stem from a man aged 18-70 years in good health.

V gene TRBV12-3 or TRBV12-4 combines with J gene TRBJ2-7; TCRdb calls TRBD1, which cannot be checked without DNA. The CDR3 runs to 15 residues. The CDR3 spells CASRRQGASTYEQYF.

The chain employs TRBV29-1 and TRBJ2-7; the TRBD1 assignment by TCRdb is unverifiable without DNA. The CDR3 loop spans 14 amino acids. CDR1 and CDR2 from the germline V gene are SQVTM and ANQGSEA. The chain's CDR3 is CSVTGGAPKNEQYF.

The V gene is TRBV27, the J gene TRBJ2-1. Per the germline V gene, CDR1 is MNHEY and CDR2 is SMNVEV (reference sequence). The CDR3 length is 14 residues. This chain's CDR3 is CASSLSLPRNEQFF.

The V gene is TRBV12-3 or TRBV12-4, the J gene TRBJ2-2; TCRdb's assignment of TRBD1 cannot be checked, as there is no DNA. The CDR3 is 15 residues long. CDR3 loop: CASTDTNRGTGELFF.

V and J are TRBV29-1 and TRBJ1-1. CDR1 is SQVTM, CDR2 ANQGSEA, per germline. CDR3 size: 15 residues. CDR3 in amino acids: CSVEASWGVNTEAFF.

The chain links TRBV18 to TRBJ1-1; TCRdb's D call of TRBD1 is untestable without DNA. Germline-derived CDR1 and CDR2 are KGHSH and LQKENI. This CDR3 region has 16 residues. The CDR3 reads CASSQGAGSVNTEAFF.

The gene calls are TRBV7-9 and TRBJ1-1. Germline CDR1 and CDR2: SEHNR and FQNEAQ (reference sequence). This CDR3 comprises 14 residues. The CDR3 region is CASSPVLVGTEAFF.

This chain connects TRBV5-1 to TRBJ1-4. The CDR3 length is 12 residues. Germline V CDR1 and CDR2: SGHRS, YFSETQ. The CDR3 reads CASSWEEEELFF.

The genes are TRBV5-1 and TRBJ2-2. This CDR3 has 13 amino acids. CDR1 is SGHRS, CDR2 YFSETQ, per germline. The CDR3 spells CASSDNLVGELFF.

The rearrangement joins TRBV5-5 to TRBJ2-3; TCRdb designates TRBD1, a call that cannot be tested without DNA. Germline lookup yields CDR1 SGHKS and CDR2 YYEKEE (reference sequence). This CDR3 is 15 amino acids long. CDR3 residues: CASSYTGTTPDTQYF.

V and J are TRBV3-1 and TRBJ2-1; TCRdb's D call, TRBD2, is unchecked because there is no DNA. Germline CDR1 LGHDT, CDR2 YNNKEL (reference sequence). CDR3 length: 14 amino acids. The CDR3 protein is CASSQARAQYEQFF.

CDR3 in amino acids: CASSQGGGSNQPQHF. The rearrangement joins TRBV6-1 to TRBJ1-5; TCRdb's D call, TRBD1, is unchecked because there is no DNA. Per germline, CDR1 MNHNS and CDR2 SASEGT. The CDR3 is 15 residues long.